The T cell receptor (beta chain) under discussion was sequenced for a study of CD8 T cells in Susac syndrome. V lost 5 bases and J lost 2; bases outside the gene matches: 4. CDR3 length equals 15 residues. The germline CDR1 and CDR2 sequences are SGHTA and FQGTGA. From blood CD8+ and CD4+ T cells, the TCR beta chain was sequenced. Treatment-naive patients with stable or active relapsing-remitting disease were the multiple sclerosis controls. An amount of RNA that ranged from roughly 0.5 to 1 ug was reverse transcribed with random hexamers. Amplification of TCR beta CDR3 was carried out by immunoSEQ multiplex PCR, which covered 54 Vbeta and 13 Jbeta segments. TCRdb processed the immunoSEQ multiplex PCR reads anew with MiXCR; each CDR3 protein has one entry. This table holds 50,000 or so distinct CDR3 sequences, roughly 93% found once.

The sample was CD8+ T cells from PBMCs. The clonotype originates from a human donor with multiple sclerosis. The gene calls are TRBV7-3 and TRBJ2-5, with TRBD2 matching 11 bases. The CDR3 DNA reads as TGTGCCAGCAGCGCTAGCGGGGGGAAACAAGAGACCCAGTACTTC. It codes for CASSASGGKQETQYF.